The TCR beta chain under discussion was sequenced for a study of shared clonotypes between healthy human individuals. Germline V gives CDR1 DFQATT, CDR2 SNEGSKA (reference sequence). The CDR3 is 11 residues long. V was clipped by 1 base and J by 10 bases, with 8 bases between them. Study-wide results and limits: Naive subsets typically showed greater estimated richness than memory subsets. With several donors compared, about 5% of naive CD4 clonotypes were shared.

A remark on this clone: Its antigen is not known. This CDR3 is also generated by other DNA sequences in the sample.

Splitting the CD4+ cells yielded a CD45RA+ naive subset and a CD45RA-negative memory subset. Sorted-subset replicate PCRs used roughly 220 ng DNA, about 30,000 T cell genomes. This table comes from immunoSEQ multiplex PCR, and its TCRdb copy is limited to in-frame clones, with some not included. This table has about 2,500,000 clones, around nine tenths appearing once. Source material: naive CD4+ T cells sorted from blood. As to subset: CD45RA+ positively selected. The clonotype was recovered from a man in his late teens or twenties in good health. The rearrangement joins TRBV20-1 to TRBJ2-1; D is undetermined. For the CDR3, the DNA is TGCAGTGCTAGAGTTCCCCCCGAGCAGTTCTTC. It is translated as CSARVPPEQFF.